The rows below give T cell receptor beta chains drawn from one sample of a study of T cell repertoires in cytomegalovirus infection. TCRdb itself ran the reads through MiXCR, one entry per CDR3 protein. Among roughly 230,000 distinct CDR3 sequences, about 20% were seen once, and the ten largest hold about 18%. Sequencing was performed on CD8+ T cells from PBMCs. Receptors originate from a human donor in good health (CMV status not recorded). Some clones in this sample may be carry-over from other donors' samples. Both conserved end residues are part of each CDR3. D genes are given only for firm matches. The size field is filled for only some rows; it gives once, few, many or a size class.

. TRBJ1-1 TRBV2 few TGTGCCAGCAGTGAACGGAGGGTTGGGAGCACTGAAGCTTTCTTT CASSERRVGSTEAFF
TRBD2 TRBJ2-6 TRBV7-2 many TGTGCCAGCCGGGAGGGAGGGGCCAACGTCCTGACTTTC CASREGGANVLTF
TRBD1 TRBJ2-2 TRBV20-1 once TGCAGTGCCCCGGGACAGACGAACACCGGGGAGCTGTTTTTT CSAPGQTNTGELFF
. TRBJ1-1 TRBV27 many TGTGCCAGCGGTACCTTTCCCGGGACATTGAACACTGAAGCTTTCTTT CASGTFPGTLNTEAFF
TRBD1 TRBJ1-2 TRBV6-2/TRBV6-3 . TGTGCCAGCAGTTTGACAGGGATGGACTATGGCTACACCTTC CASSLTGMDYGYTF
. TRBJ1-5 TRBV6-5 few TGTGCCAGCAACTCCGTTACCCCCTATGGGGGCAATCAGCCCCAGCATTTT CASNSVTPYGGNQPQHF
. TRBJ2-1 TRBV27 . TGTGCCAGCAGTAAAAGGGCGGGCAATGAGCAGTTCTTC CASSKRAGNEQFF
. TRBJ2-7 TRBV12-3/TRBV12-4 many TGTGCCAGCAGTTTAGCCCCCGGGGATTCTCGCTACGAGCAGTACTTC CASSLAPGDSRYEQYF
TRBD2 TRBJ2-3 TRBV2 . TGTGCCAGCAGTGGAGAGACTAGCGGGGGAATTAGCACAGATACGCAGTATTTT CASSGETSGGISTDTQYF
TRBD2 TRBJ2-5 TRBV5-6 few TGTGCCAGCAGCTTGGATCCTAGCGGGGTTTTAGAAGAGACCCAGTACTTC CASSLDPSGVLEETQYF
. TRBJ1-3 TRBV4-1 . TGCGCCAGCAGCCAAGAGGGCAGATCTGGAAACACCATATATTTT CASSQEGRSGNTIYF
. TRBJ2-7 TRBV19 . TGTGCCAGTAGCTCCGAGTGGGGGGATCTACGAGAGCAGTACTTC CASSSEWGDLREQYF
. TRBJ2-5 TRBV11-2 many TGTGCCACCGGGGCTGCTGTTCAAGAGACCCAGTACTTC CATGAAVQETQYF
. TRBJ1-5 TRBV6-1 . TGTGCCAGCACCTCACTGGGTCTAAGCAATCAGCCCCAGCATTTT CASTSLGLSNQPQHF
TRBD1 TRBJ1-2 TRBV4-1 many TGCGCCAGCAGCCAAGCCCAGGGGGATAACTATGGCTACACCTTC CASSQAQGDNYGYTF
. TRBJ2-7 TRBV29-1 . TGCAGCGTTGGGTCGAACGAGCAGTACTTC CSVGSNEQYF
TRBD1 TRBJ2-1 TRBV28 . TGTGCCAGCAGTACTCGGACAGGGAGCTCCTACAATGAGCAGTTCTTC CASSTRTGSSYNEQFF
. TRBJ2-4 TRBV12-3/TRBV12-4 few TGTGCCAGCAGGGGATCTCTAGCCAAAAACATTCAGTACTTC CASRGSLAKNIQYF
TRBD1 TRBJ2-7 TRBV20-1 . TGCAGTGCCAGAGGACAGGCCTTGGAGCAGTACTTC CSARGQALEQYF
TRBD2 TRBJ2-3 TRBV28 . TGTGCCAGCAGTTCCCTAGCGGGGGGGGGCACAGATACGCAGTATTTT CASSSLAGGGTDTQYF
TRBD2 TRBJ2-3 TRBV28 many TGTGCCAGCAGTCCCGGGGGGTGGGACACAGATACGCAGTATTTT CASSPGGWDTDTQYF
. TRBJ2-1 TRBV7-3 . TGTGCCAGCAGCTTAACCAGGGACTACAATGAGCAGTTCTTC CASSLTRDYNEQFF
. TRBJ1-1 TRBV15 . TGTGCCACCAGCAGAGATTACGGGGGCGCGGACACTGAAGCTTTCTTT CATSRDYGGADTEAFF
. TRBJ2-7 TRBV5-5 few TGTGCCAGCAGCTTTAACGGGGGAGAGCAGTACTTC CASSFNGGEQYF
. TRBJ2-7 TRBV7-9 many TGTGCCAGCAGCTACGGCGGAGGGGAAACCTCCTACGAGCAGTACTTC CASSYGGGETSYEQYF
TRBD2 TRBJ2-7 TRBV7-2 few TGTGCCAGCAGCTTAGACTTCCTAGCGGGGGCCTCCTACGAGCAGTACTTC CASSLDFLAGASYEQYF
TRBD2 TRBJ2-1 TRBV29-1 . TGCAGCGTTGAAGGCTTACTAGCGGACGGGAAACCGAGCTCCTACAATGAGCAGTTCTTC CSVEGLLADGKPSSYNEQFF
. TRBJ2-1 TRBV10-3 many TGTGCCATCAGGGATGCGAGCTCCTACAATGAGCAGTTCTTC CAIRDASSYNEQFF
. TRBJ2-7 TRBV2 . TGTGCCAGCAGGGCCAGGGTATCCTACGAGCAGTACTTC CASRARVSYEQYF
. TRBJ2-1 TRBV6-2/TRBV6-3 few TGTGCCAGCAGTTATGCCAGCCGGGGCCAAGATAATGAGCAGTTCTTC CASSYASRGQDNEQFF
TRBD2 TRBJ2-3 TRBV20-1 . TGCAGTGCTAGGGGGACTAGCAGGTACCCAGATACGCAGTATTTT CSARGTSRYPDTQYF
TRBD1 TRBJ1-2 TRBV29-1 many TGCAGCGTTGATCGCGGGACAGGGCCTACTCGGGGCTACACCTTC CSVDRGTGPTRGYTF
. TRBJ2-7 TRBV5-5 few TGTGCCAGCAGCTTGGATTACGGTTCCTACGAGCAGTACTTC CASSLDYGSYEQYF
. TRBJ1-2 TRBV14 . TGTGCCAGCAGCCAAGATCTTTGGGGCACCTATGGCTACACCTTC CASSQDLWGTYGYTF
. TRBJ1-1 TRBV29-1 many TGCAGCGTTGTAGGGACCACTAACACTGAAGCTTTCTTT CSVVGTTNTEAFF
TRBD1 TRBJ2-3 TRBV13 . TGTGCCAGCAGCACCGCCAAACACAGGGGCAGCACAGATACGCAGTATTTT CASSTAKHRGSTDTQYF
. TRBJ2-7 TRBV7-3 few TGTGCCAGCAGCTGGACAGTATCCTACGAGCAGTACTTC CASSWTVSYEQYF
TRBD2 TRBJ2-1 TRBV5-1 few TGCGCCAGCAGCCCAAAGCGGGGGCTCCAAAGCTCCTACAATGAGCAGTTCTTC CASSPKRGLQSSYNEQFF
. TRBJ2-7 TRBV4-2 many TGTGCCAGCAGCCCCGGCGCTTACTACGAGCAGTACTTC CASSPGAYYEQYF
. TRBJ2-7 TRBV6-5 . TGTGCCAGCCGGGACATACGTCTTTTCCAGTACTTC CASRDIRLFQYF
. TRBJ2-3 TRBV7-9 . TGTGTCAGCAGCCCATCCGGGGATACGCAGTATTTT CVSSPSGDTQYF
TRBD1 TRBJ2-7 TRBV25-1 few TGTGCCAGCAGTGAGGCGACAGGGAGTCGCTACGAGCAGTACTTC CASSEATGSRYEQYF
. TRBJ1-4 TRBV13 . TGTGCCAGCAGCCGCGGGCCATCGCCCCCGGTACTGTTTTTT CASSRGPSPPVLFF
TRBD1 TRBJ1-3 TRBV7-4 few TGTGCCAGCAGCTTAAACGTCGGACAGGGGAGAAACACCATATATTTT CASSLNVGQGRNTIYF
. TRBJ2-7 TRBV7-2 many TGTGCCAGCAGCCCCGGCAGGGTGAAGCAGTACTTC CASSPGRVKQYF
. TRBJ1-2 TRBV20-1 . TGCAGTGCTCACTCAGGGATGGGAGAATATGGCTACACCTTC CSAHSGMGEYGYTF
. TRBJ2-3 TRBV2 . TGTGCCAGCAGGGATCCTCGAGAGGATACGCAGTATTTT CASRDPREDTQYF